The clone carrying this T cell receptor beta chain is a singleton in its sample. The V gene lost 4 bases and the J gene lost 0 bases, with 13 bases spanning the gap. CDR1 and CDR2 (germline): SGHDT, YYEEEE. There are 15 residues in the CDR3. As processed by the authors: Reference gene primer amplification yielded estimated nucleated cell counts. Here immunoSEQ multiplex PCR was the method, and the copy in TCRdb shows in-frame clones only, minus some. V, J and clone size were drawn from that table, and D and trimming were deduced from the DNA. The sample carries around 300,000 clones, about 82% recorded once. This sample stems from a study of blood T cell repertoires in COVID-19. As for the study in general: Collection of acute and convalescent COVID-19 samples took place in the United States, Italy and Spain. Sources were T cells, B-cell-depleted T cells, or PBMCs; the material itself was cDNA or gDNA.

The rearrangement uses TRBV5-6 and TRBJ1-1; TRBD1 might be the D (5 bases). The receptor's source is a human donor in a cohort sampled during active COVID-19. The sequenced material came from peripheral blood. In DNA form, the CDR3 reads TGTGCCAGCAGCCACTGGGGCCGCATGAACACTGAAGCTTTCTTT. This sequence encodes CASSHWGRMNTEAFF. The variable domain in full, completed from reference TRBV5-6 and TRBJ1-1, reads DAGVTQSPTHLIKTRGQQVTLRCSPKSGHDTVSWYQQALGQGPQFIFQYYEEEERQRGNFPDRFSGHQFPNYSSELNVNALLLGDSALYLCASSHWGRMNTEAFFGQGTRLTVV.